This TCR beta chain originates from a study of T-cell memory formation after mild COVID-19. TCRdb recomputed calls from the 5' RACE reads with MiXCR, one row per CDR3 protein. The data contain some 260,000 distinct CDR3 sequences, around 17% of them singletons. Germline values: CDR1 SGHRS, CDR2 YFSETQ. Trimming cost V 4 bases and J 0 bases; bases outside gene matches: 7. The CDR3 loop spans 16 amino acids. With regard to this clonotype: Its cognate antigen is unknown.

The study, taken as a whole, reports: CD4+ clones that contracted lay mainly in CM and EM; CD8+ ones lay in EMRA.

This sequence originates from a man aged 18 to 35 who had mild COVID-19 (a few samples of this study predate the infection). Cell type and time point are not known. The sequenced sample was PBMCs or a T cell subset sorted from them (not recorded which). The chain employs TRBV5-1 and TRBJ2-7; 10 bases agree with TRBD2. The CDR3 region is CASSVLAGGRSYEQYF. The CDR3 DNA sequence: TGCGCCAGCAGCGTTTTAGCGGGGGGCCGCTCCTACGAGCAGTACTTC.